Listed below are T cell receptor beta chains from one sample, sequenced in a study of CD8 T cells in ankylosing spondylitis. TCRdb processed the 5' RACE reads anew with MiXCR; each CDR3 protein has one entry. Of some 840,000 distinct CDR3 sequences detected, 12% appear once; the ten largest clones hold about 0.5%. The sample consisted of blood, either unsorted or a sorted T cell fraction (not recorded which). Every receptor here comes from a male donor with ankylosing spondylitis. Both conserved end residues are part of each CDR3. The order of the fields is D gene, J gene, clone size, V gene, CDR3 DNA, CDR3 protein. A D gene is named only where the DNA matches it firmly. Where a row states a size, it is once, few, many or the class of an expanded clone; other rows omit it.

>-|TRBJ2-7|-|TRBV19
TGTGCCAGTAACTCCGGGAGCCCCTACGAGCAGTACTTC
CASNSGSPYEQYF
>-|TRBJ2-5|-|TRBV6-1
TGTGCCAGCAGCGAGGGACTCCAAGAGACCCAGTACTTC
CASSEGLQETQYF
>-|TRBJ1-6|many|TRBV6-5
TGTGCCAGCAGTTACTCGACAGGTTCACCCCTCCACTTT
CASSYSTGSPLHF
>-|TRBJ2-7|-|TRBV7-9
TGTGCCAGCAGCTCCCCCGGAGCTAACTACGAGCAGTACTTC
CASSSPGANYEQYF
>-|TRBJ1-2|many|TRBV27
TGTGCCAGCAGTGCCCAGGGACGAGGGGGGTACTATGGCTACACCTTC
CASSAQGRGGYYGYTF
>-|TRBJ1-1|many|TRBV7-2
TGTGCCAGCAGCTTAGACAGGGTAAGAGCTTTCTTT
CASSLDRVRAFF
>-|TRBJ1-4|many|TRBV29-1
TGCAGCGTCGGCGCGGAAAAACTGTTTTTT
CSVGAEKLFF
>TRBD1|TRBJ2-7|many|TRBV5-1
TGCGCCAGCAGCTCCCAGGGGGATCGCTCCTACGAGCAGTACTTC
CASSSQGDRSYEQYF
>-|TRBJ2-7|many|TRBV20-1
TGCAGTGTCATAGACAAGGAATACGAGCAGTACTTC
CSVIDKEYEQYF
>-|TRBJ2-3|few|TRBV29-1
TGCAGCGTTGATGATTCTTTTGGGACAGATACGCAGTATTTT
CSVDDSFGTDTQYF
>-|TRBJ2-5|-|TRBV7-9
TGTGCCAGCAGCCCCTCCCAGGGCCCCCTTTGGCAAGAGACCCAGTACTTC
CASSPSQGPLWQETQYF
>-|TRBJ1-4|few|TRBV7-9
TGTGCCAGCAGACCGGGGGGAAAGACCGGGAGGGAAAAACTGTTTTTT
CASRPGGKTGREKLFF
>-|TRBJ2-5|-|TRBV6-1
TGTGCCAGCCCGCCCCATCCGGGCCGCCAAGAGACCCAGTACTTC
CASPPHPGRQETQYF
>TRBD1|TRBJ1-1|many|TRBV7-9
TGTGCCAGCAGACTAGGGGCCGGGACAGGGGTCATGGCACTGAACACTGAAGCTTTCTTT
CASRLGAGTGVMALNTEAFF
>-|TRBJ1-5|few|TRBV20-1
TGCAGTGCTGGGGGCGGGAGGGGCAATCAGCCCCAGCATTTT
CSAGGGRGNQPQHF
>TRBD2|TRBJ2-1|few|TRBV7-2
TGTGCCAGCAGCTTAGTTGGGAGGGTTCAGCCCTACAATGAGCAGTTCTTC
CASSLVGRVQPYNEQFF
>TRBD1|TRBJ2-3|-|TRBV20-1
TGCAGTGCCGCCACAGGGGGTAGCGCAGATACGCAGTATTTT
CSAATGGSADTQYF
>TRBD2|TRBJ2-7|few|TRBV18
TGTGCCAGCTCACAAGCGACTAGCCCCTACGAGCAGTACTTC
CASSQATSPYEQYF
>TRBD1|TRBJ1-4|-|TRBV15
TGTGCCACCAGCAGCAAGGACAGGTATAATGAAAAACTGTTTTTT
CATSSKDRYNEKLFF
>-|TRBJ2-6|few|TRBV29-1
TGCAGCGTTGATGCCGGGATCGGGGCCAACGTCCTGACTTTC
CSVDAGIGANVLTF
>-|TRBJ2-6|-|TRBV7-2
TGTGCCAGCAGCTTATCAGGCCCCGGTGGGGCCAACGTCCTGACTTTC
CASSLSGPGGANVLTF
>-|TRBJ1-2|-|TRBV20-1
TGCAGTGGAACTTCTGGCTACACCTTC
CSGTSGYTF
>-|TRBJ1-2|many|TRBV7-2
TGTGCCAGCCGTATGCCGGGACTCTGGAACTATGGCTACACCTTC
CASRMPGLWNYGYTF
>-|TRBJ2-5|many|TRBV28
TGTGCCACCGCATTGACTACCAACCAAGAGACCCAGTACTTC
CATALTTNQETQYF
>-|TRBJ2-6|few|TRBV7-2
TGTGCCAGCAGCTCTCAGAGCGCTGGGGCCAACGTCCTGACTTTC
CASSSQSAGANVLTF